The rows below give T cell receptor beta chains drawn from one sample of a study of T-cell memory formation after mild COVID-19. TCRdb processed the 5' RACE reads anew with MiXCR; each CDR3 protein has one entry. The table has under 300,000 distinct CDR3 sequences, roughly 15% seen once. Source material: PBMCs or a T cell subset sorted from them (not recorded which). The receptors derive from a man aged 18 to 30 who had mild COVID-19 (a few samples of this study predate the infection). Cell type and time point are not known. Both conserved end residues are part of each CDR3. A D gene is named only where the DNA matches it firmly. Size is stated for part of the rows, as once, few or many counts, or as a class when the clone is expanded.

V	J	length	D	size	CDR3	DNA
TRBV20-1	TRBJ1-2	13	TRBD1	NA	CSAQGAVNYGYTF	TGCAGTGCCCAGGGGGCCGTAAACTATGGCTACACCTTC
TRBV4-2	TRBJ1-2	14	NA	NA	CASSQERGLGGYTF	TGTGCCAGCAGCCAAGAAAGGGGTTTAGGGGGCTACACCTTC
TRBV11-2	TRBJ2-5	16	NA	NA	CASSKAGPTWGETQYF	TGTGCCAGCAGCAAAGCCGGGCCGACGTGGGGAGAGACCCAGTACTTC
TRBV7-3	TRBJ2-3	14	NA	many	CASSFGLSTDTQYF	TGTGCCAGCAGCTTCGGGCTTAGCACAGATACGCAGTATTTT
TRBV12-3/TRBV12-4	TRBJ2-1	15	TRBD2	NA	CASRYSGRAVNEQFF	TGTGCCAGCAGATATAGCGGGAGGGCGGTAAATGAGCAGTTCTTC
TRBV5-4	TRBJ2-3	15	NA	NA	CASSLDVARSDTQYF	TGTGCCAGCAGCTTGGATGTAGCCCGGTCTGATACGCAGTATTTT
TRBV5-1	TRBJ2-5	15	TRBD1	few	CASSIAGTGQETQYF	TGCGCCAGCAGCATAGCCGGGACAGGGCAAGAGACCCAGTACTTC
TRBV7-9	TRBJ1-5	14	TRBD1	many	CASSPGTGNQPQHF	TGTGCCAGCAGCCCCGGGACAGGGAATCAGCCCCAGCATTTT
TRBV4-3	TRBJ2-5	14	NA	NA	CASSPLPGSETQYF	TGCGCCAGCAGCCCCCTACCGGGGTCCGAGACCCAGTACTTC
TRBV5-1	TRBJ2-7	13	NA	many	CASSLGTNYEQYF	TGCGCCAGCAGCTTGGGCACGAACTACGAGCAGTACTTC
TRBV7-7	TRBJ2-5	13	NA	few	CASSRGAQETQYF	TGTGCTAGCAGCCGCGGGGCCCAAGAGACCCAGTACTTC
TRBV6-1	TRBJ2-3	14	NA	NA	CASSDGAGADTQYF	TGTGCCAGCAGTGATGGGGCAGGGGCAGATACGCAGTATTTT
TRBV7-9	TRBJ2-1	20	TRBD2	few	CASSLLGVASGGFSYNEQFF	TGTGCCAGCAGCTTACTTGGGGTCGCTAGCGGGGGTTTCTCCTACAATGAGCAGTTCTTC
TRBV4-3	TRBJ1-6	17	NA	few	CASSQGTDTYPNSPLHF	TGCGCCAGCAGCCAAGGGACAGACACTTATCCCAATTCACCCCTCCACTTT
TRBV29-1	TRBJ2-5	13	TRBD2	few	CSVSGVYRETQYF	TGCAGCGTTAGCGGGGTATACCGAGAGACCCAGTACTTC
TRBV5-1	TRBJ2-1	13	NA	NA	CASAVGRYNEQFF	TGCGCCAGCGCGGTTGGCAGATACAATGAGCAGTTCTTC
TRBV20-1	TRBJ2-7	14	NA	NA	CSARNRAISYEQYF	TGCAGTGCTAGGAATCGGGCCATCTCCTACGAGCAGTACTTC
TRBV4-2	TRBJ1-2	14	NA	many	CASSQDRGDYGYTF	TGTGCCAGCAGCCAAGATCGCGGGGACTATGGCTACACCTTC
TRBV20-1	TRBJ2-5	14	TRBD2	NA	CSAISGGAKETQYF	TGCAGTGCGATTAGCGGGGGGGCCAAAGAGACCCAGTACTTC
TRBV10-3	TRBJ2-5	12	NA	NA	CAISESLGTQYF	TGTGCCATCAGTGAGTCGCTCGGGACCCAGTACTTC
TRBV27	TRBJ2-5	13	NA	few	CASSLFGESTQYF	TGTGCCAGCAGTTTATTTGGCGAGAGTACCCAGTACTTC
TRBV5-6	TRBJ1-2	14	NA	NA	CASSSNRALNGYTF	TGTGCCAGCAGCTCAAACCGGGCCCTTAATGGCTACACCTTC
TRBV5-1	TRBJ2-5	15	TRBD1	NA	CASSLGGTGEETQYF	TGCGCCAGCAGCTTGGGAGGGACAGGGGAAGAGACCCAGTACTTC
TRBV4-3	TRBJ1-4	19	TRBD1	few	CASSQERGPSYATNEKLFF	TGCGCCAGCAGCCAAGAAAGGGGGCCCTCCTATGCAACTAATGAAAAACTGTTTTTT
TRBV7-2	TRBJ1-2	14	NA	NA	CASSLEAGAKGYTF	TGTGCCAGCAGCTTAGAGGCCGGGGCGAAGGGCTACACCTTC
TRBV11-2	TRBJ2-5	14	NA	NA	CASSLLAGQETQYF	TGTGCCAGCAGCCTCCTGGCGGGCCAAGAGACCCAGTACTTC
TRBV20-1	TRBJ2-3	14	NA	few	CSASEPSFTDTQYF	TGCAGTGCTAGCGAACCGTCATTTACAGATACGCAGTATTTT